Below are 15 T cell receptor beta chains sequenced from a single sample in a study of cytomegalovirus exposure and HLA in healthy donors. PCR amplification relied on 60 Vbeta primers (plus 13 Jbeta primers). Only in-frame clones appear in the TCRdb table, and some are missing; sequencing was by immunoSEQ multiplex PCR. The profile covers 95,000 to 150,000 clones, with approximately 72% appearing a single time and approximately 1.4% taken by the ten largest. Input material: PBMCs. These receptors were obtained from a man younger than 35 in good health and CMV-seronegative.

Remarks on this clone: Different DNA sequences within this sample yield the same CDR3. The rearrangement uses TRBV27 and TRBJ1-1; possibly TRBD1 for D (6 bases). Trimming stripped 3 bases from V and 3 bases from J, with 14 bases between. Germline CDR1 and CDR2: MNHEY and SMNVEV (reference sequence). This CDR3 is 15 amino acids long. CDR3 sequence: CASSFRGRGDTEAFF. The CDR3 DNA follows: TGTGCCAGCAGTTTCCGGGGCAGGGGTGACACTGAAGCTTTCTTT.

This clone was picked up a small number of times. This sequence joins TRBV13 and TRBJ2-1, with TRBD2 identical over 9 bases. V was pared by 5 bases and J by 6 bases, with 5 bases of the junction left unmatched. There are 14 residues in the CDR3. In germline, CDR1 is PRHDT, CDR2 FYEKMQ (reference sequence). The CDR3 loop reads CASSISGGRNEQFF. CDR3 nucleotides: TGTGCCAGCAGCATAAGCGGGGGGCGCAATGAGCAGTTCTTC.

The gene calls are TRBV4-2 and TRBJ1-5, with 10 nucleotides matching TRBD1. CDR1 is LGHNA and CDR2 is YNFKEQ in the germline V gene. The CDR3 runs to 14 residues. V lost 5 bases and J lost 7; bases outside the gene matches: 5. DNA of the CDR3: TGTGCCAGCAGCACACGACAGGGGGCGCAGCCCCAGCATTTT. Translated, it gives CASSTRQGAQPQHF.

This clone was seen a single time. The chain combines TRBV7-9 with TRBJ1-1, with 7 bases identical to TRBD1. Per germline, CDR1 SEHNR and CDR2 FQNEAQ (reference sequence). After removal of 5 bases from V and 5 bases from J, the junction contained 17 bases not matched to a gene. CDR3 size: 17 residues. DNA for the CDR3: TGTGCCAGCAGCACTAGCCCTTTTACAGGGGATGGGACTGAAGCTTTCTTT. It is translated as CASSTSPFTGDGTEAFF.

CDR3 in amino acids: CASSLELAGRGNEQFF. For the CDR3, the DNA is TGTGCCAGCAGCTTAGAACTAGCGGGAAGGGGCAATGAGCAGTTCTTC. This chain links TRBV7-9 with TRBJ2-1; the match to TRBD2 covers 10 bases. Looked up from germline, CDR1 is SEHNR and CDR2 is FQNEAQ (reference sequence). V was clipped by 1 base and J by 6 bases; unmatched bases: 6. The CDR3 is 16 residues long.

This sequence joins TRBV10-2 and TRBJ2-1, with 9 bases that match TRBD2. Per the germline V gene, CDR1 is WSHSY and CDR2 is SAAADI. V was clipped by 6 bases and J by 6 bases; unmatched bases: 12. The CDR3 contains 16 residues. The CDR3 sequence is CASRVRVAGDRNEQFF. The CDR3, as DNA: TGCGCCAGCAGAGTACGGGTAGCGGGGGACCGCAATGAGCAGTTCTTC.

This clone appeared a single time. V is TRBV5-1 and J is TRBJ1-1, with D tentatively TRBD1 (6 bases). V was pared by 3 bases and J by 1 base, with 13 bases between. CDR3 size: 15 residues. Germline assignment: CDR1 SGHRS and CDR2 YFSETQ. CDR3 nucleotide sequence: TGCGCCAGCAGCTCCCTAGTAGGGGGGAACACTGAAGCTTTCTTT. Translating it yields CASSSLVGGNTEAFF.

Written as DNA, the CDR3 is TGTGCCAGCAGCTTTATGCGGGACGTAGCCAAAAACATTCAGTACTTC. This gives the protein CASSFMRDVAKNIQYF. The gene calls are TRBV5-6 and TRBJ2-4; D perhaps matches TRBD2 (6 bases). This CDR3 spans 16 amino acids. In germline, CDR1 is SGHDT, CDR2 YYEEEE. V lost 2 bases and J 0 bases, leaving 12 bases between the germline ends.

The rearrangement joins TRBV7-8 to TRBJ1-5; perhaps TRBD1 as D (6 bases). Deletions cut 3 bases from V and 11 bases from J, with 11 bases between. Germline loops: CDR1 SGHVS, CDR2 FQNEAQ. The CDR3 spans 12 residues. Here the CDR3 DNA reads TGTGCCAGCAGCTTGGAGGGGGGGTCCCAGCATTTT. Its translation is CASSLEGGSQHF.

This clone occurred a few times. The chain employs TRBV27 and TRBJ1-5; a weak D match, TRBD1 (6 bases). This CDR3 has 12 residues. V lost 8 bases and J 9 bases, leaving 14 bases between the germline ends. Germline V gene lookup returns CDR1 MNHEY and CDR2 SMNVEV (reference sequence). The CDR3 is CASGYQGSPQHF. CDR3 nucleotides: TGTGCCAGCGGTTACCAGGGGTCGCCCCAGCATTTT.

Here the CDR3 reads CATAIGGSGKNIQYF. The CDR3 DNA is TGTGCCACAGCCATCGGCGGTTCGGGTAAAAACATTCAGTACTTC. V and J are TRBV15 and TRBJ2-4; D is ambiguous. Germline CDR1 and CDR2: LNHNV and YYDKDF (reference sequence). Trimming took 9 bases from V and 4 from J, leaving 19 bases between them. The length of the CDR3 is 15 residues.

The chain links TRBV5-6 to TRBJ2-5, with TRBD2 matching over 9 bases. V was clipped by 4 bases and J by 4 bases; unmatched bases: 11. Per germline, CDR1 SGHDT and CDR2 YYEEEE. CDR3 size: 16 residues. DNA of the CDR3: TGTGCCAGCAGCGGAAATAGCGGGAGTGGGCGAGAGACCCAGTACTTC. It translates to CASSGNSGSGRETQYF.

This chain connects TRBV5-1 to TRBJ2-1, with 8 bases identical to TRBD1. J was trimmed by 9 bases and V by 1 base; bases with no gene match: 6. The CDR3 runs 14 residues. Germline CDR1 is SGHRS and CDR2 is YFSETQ. In nucleotides, the CDR3 is TGCGCCAGCAGCTTGAGTCAGGGGGCGCGTGAGCAGTTCTTC. Translating it yields CASSLSQGAREQFF. The variable domain in full, with the rest retrieved from reference TRBV5-1 and TRBJ2-1, is KAGVTQTPRYLIKTRGQQVTLSCSPISGHRSVSWYQQTPGQGLQFLFEYFSETQRNKGNFPGRFSGRQFSNSRSEMNVSTLELGDSALYLCASSLSQGAREQFFGPGTRLTVL.

This clone was seen only a few times. This chain links TRBV14 with TRBJ2-3; 7 bases are a match to TRBD2. Losses at the gene ends were 0 bases for V and 3 bases for J; bases not matched to a gene: 6. Looked up from germline, CDR1 is SGHDN and CDR2 is FVKESK. The CDR3 sequence is 16 residues long. The CDR3 loop reads CASSQDNRGSTDTQYF. CDR3 bases: TGTGCCAGCAGCCAAGATAATCGCGGGAGTACAGATACGCAGTATTTT.

The table lists this clone with a few counts. The chain combines TRBV28 with TRBJ2-7; a possible D gene is TRBD1 (5 bases). Germline V gene lookup returns CDR1 MDHEN and CDR2 SYDVKM. Trimming removed 3 bases from V and 1 base from J, with 13 bases in between. This CDR3 has 15 residues. The CDR3 DNA reads TGTGCCAGCAGTTTTCAGGGCTTAAGGTCCTACGAGCAGTACTTC. It codes for CASSFQGLRSYEQYF.